This T cell receptor beta chain is drawn from a study of vaccination effects on CD4 cells after COVID-19. The CDR3 runs 16 residues. Trimming cost V 8 bases and J 1 base, with 19 bases left between them. Germline loops: CDR1 MNHEY, CDR2 SMNVEV (reference sequence). CD4+ T cells were isolated after about nine days of culture. Sometime from March through December 2020, the person acquired a SARS-CoV-2 infection that PCR confirmed. All participants had two doses of either the BNT162b2 or mRNA-1273 vaccine. Measured with immunoSEQ multiplex PCR; TCRdb has only the in-frame clones, and not every one. The data show under 40,000 clones, around 72% seen once. Comment on this clone: Antigen: not known.

The specimen comprised CD4+ T cells from PBMCs cultured without peptide, sampled after COVID-19 vaccination. The clonotype comes from a human donor who had a prior SARS-CoV-2 infection. The rearrangement uses TRBV27 and TRBJ2-3; no clear D. DNA for the CDR3: TGTGCCAGCTACCCGCTTTCCCATGGGGGCACAGATACGCAGTATTTT. Protein product: CASYPLSHGGTDTQYF.